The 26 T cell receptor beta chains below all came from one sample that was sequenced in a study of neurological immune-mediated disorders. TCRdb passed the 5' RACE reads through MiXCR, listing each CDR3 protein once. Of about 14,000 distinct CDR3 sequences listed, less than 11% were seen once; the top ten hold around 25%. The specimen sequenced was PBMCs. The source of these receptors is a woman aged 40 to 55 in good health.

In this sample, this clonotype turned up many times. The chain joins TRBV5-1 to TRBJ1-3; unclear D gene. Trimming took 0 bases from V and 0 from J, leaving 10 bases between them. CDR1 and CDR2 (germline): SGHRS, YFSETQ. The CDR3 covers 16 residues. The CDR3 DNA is TGCGCCAGCAGCTTGGGGAACAGCCTCTCTGGAAACACCATATATTTT. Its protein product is CASSLGNSLSGNTIYF.

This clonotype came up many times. The CDR3 loop is CASSQDPRTPSSYEQYF. CDR3 bases: TGCGCCAGCAGCCAGGACCCTAGGACTCCCAGCTCCTACGAGCAGTACTTC. V gene TRBV4-1 combines with J gene TRBJ2-7, with D maybe TRBD2 (5 bases). The CDR3 runs 17 residues. The V end was cut by 3 bases, the J end by 0 bases, with 18 bases between. Per germline, CDR1 MGHRA and CDR2 YSYEKL.

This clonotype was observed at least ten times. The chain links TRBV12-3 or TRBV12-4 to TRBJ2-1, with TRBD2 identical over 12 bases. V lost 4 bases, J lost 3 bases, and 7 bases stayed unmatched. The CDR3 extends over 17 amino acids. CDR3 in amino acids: CASSSRLAGALYNEQFF. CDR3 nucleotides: TGTGCCAGCAGTTCCCGACTAGCGGGGGCCCTCTACAATGAGCAGTTCTTC.

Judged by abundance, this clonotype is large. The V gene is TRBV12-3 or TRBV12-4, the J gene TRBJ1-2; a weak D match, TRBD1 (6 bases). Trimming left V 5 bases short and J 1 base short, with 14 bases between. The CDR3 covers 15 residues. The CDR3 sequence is CASSPGGGGNYGYTF. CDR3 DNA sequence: TGTGCCAGCAGTCCAGGCGGGGGCGGTAACTATGGCTACACCTTC.

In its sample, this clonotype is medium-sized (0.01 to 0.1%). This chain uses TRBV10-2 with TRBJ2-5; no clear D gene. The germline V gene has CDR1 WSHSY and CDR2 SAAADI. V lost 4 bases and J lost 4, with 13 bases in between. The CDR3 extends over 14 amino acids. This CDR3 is CASSAQEGRETQYF. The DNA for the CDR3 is TGCGCCAGCAGTGCCCAGGAAGGGCGAGAGACCCAGTACTTC.

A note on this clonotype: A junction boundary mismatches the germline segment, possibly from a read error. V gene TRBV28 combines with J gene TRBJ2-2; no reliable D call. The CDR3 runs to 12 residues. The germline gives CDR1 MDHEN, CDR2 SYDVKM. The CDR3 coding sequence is TGTGCCAACAGTTTCGGTACCGGGGAGCTGTTTTTT. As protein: CANSFGTGELFF.

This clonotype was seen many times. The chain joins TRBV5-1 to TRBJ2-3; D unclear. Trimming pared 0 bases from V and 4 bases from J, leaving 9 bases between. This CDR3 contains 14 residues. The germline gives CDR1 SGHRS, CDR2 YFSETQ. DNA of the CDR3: TGCGCCAGCAGCTTGGAGCTGATGGCAGATACGCAGTATTTT. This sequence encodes CASSLELMADTQYF.

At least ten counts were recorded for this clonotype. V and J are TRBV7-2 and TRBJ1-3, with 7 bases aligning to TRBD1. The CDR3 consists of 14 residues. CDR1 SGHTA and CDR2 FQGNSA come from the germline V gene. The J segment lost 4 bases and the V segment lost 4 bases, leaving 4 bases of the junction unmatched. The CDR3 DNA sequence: TGTGCCAGCAGCTGGGGGACAGCCGGAAACACCATATATTTT. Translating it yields CASSWGTAGNTIYF.

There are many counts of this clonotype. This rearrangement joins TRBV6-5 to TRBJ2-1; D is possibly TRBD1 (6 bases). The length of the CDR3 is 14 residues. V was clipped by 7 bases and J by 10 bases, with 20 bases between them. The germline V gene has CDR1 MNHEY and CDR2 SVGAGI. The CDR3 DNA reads TGTGCCAGCACTCAGGGACACGCCGTCGGGGAGCAGTTCTTC. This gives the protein CASTQGHAVGEQFF.

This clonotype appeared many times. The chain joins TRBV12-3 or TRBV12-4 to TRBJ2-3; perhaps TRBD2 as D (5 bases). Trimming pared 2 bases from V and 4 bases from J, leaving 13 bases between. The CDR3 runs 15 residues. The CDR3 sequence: CASSLSLGSADTQYF. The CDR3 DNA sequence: TGTGCCAGCAGTTTATCCCTGGGTAGCGCAGATACGCAGTATTTT.

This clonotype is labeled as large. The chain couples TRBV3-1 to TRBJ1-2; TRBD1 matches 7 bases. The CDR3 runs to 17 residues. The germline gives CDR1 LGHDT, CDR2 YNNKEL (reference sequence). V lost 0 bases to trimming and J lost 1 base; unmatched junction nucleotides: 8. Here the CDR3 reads CASSQDELTGFNYGYTF. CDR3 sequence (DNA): TGTGCCAGCAGCCAAGATGAACTGACAGGGTTTAACTATGGCTACACCTTC.

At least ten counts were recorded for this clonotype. The chain's CDR3 is CASSLVGGEYEQYF. The CDR3 DNA sequence: TGCGCCAGCAGCTTGGTGGGGGGCGAATACGAGCAGTACTTC. This sequence joins TRBV5-1 and TRBJ2-7; D tentatively reads TRBD1 or TRBD2 (6 bases each). Germline V gene data show CDR1 as SGHRS and CDR2 as YFSETQ. Trimming pared 0 bases from V and 4 bases from J, leaving 11 bases between. This CDR3 has 14 amino acids.

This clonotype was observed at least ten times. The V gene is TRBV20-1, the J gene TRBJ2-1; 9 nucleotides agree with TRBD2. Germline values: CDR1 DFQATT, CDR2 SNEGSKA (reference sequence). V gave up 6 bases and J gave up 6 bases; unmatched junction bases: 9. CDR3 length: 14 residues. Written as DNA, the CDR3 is TGCAGTGCGACTGTAGCGGGGGTCATCAATGAGCAGTTCTTC. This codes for CSATVAGVINEQFF.

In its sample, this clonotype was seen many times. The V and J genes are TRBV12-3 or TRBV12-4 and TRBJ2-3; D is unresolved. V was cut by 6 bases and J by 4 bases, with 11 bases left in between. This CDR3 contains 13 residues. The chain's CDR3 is CASSPLLADTQYF. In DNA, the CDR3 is TGTGCCAGCAGCCCCCTACTTGCAGATACGCAGTATTTT.

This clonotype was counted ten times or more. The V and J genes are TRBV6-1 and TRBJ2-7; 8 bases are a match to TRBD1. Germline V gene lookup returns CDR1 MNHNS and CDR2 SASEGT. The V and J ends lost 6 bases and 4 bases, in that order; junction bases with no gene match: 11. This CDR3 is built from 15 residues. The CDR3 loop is CASSLGQGLLYEQYF. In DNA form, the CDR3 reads TGTGCCAGCAGCCTTGGACAGGGCTTGTTGTACGAGCAGTACTTC.

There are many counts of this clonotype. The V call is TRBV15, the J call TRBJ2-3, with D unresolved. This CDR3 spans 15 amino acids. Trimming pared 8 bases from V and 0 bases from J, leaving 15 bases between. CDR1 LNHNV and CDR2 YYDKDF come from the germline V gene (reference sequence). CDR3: CATSSGAPSTDTQYF. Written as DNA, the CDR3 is TGTGCCACCTCGTCTGGAGCGCCCAGCACAGATACGCAGTATTTT.

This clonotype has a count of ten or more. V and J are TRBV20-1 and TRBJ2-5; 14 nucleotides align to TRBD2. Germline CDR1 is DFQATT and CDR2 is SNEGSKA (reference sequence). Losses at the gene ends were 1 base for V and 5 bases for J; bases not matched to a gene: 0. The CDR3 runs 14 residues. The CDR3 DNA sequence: TGCAGTGCTAGAGGGACTAGCGGGAGGGAGACCCAGTACTTC. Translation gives CSARGTSGRETQYF.

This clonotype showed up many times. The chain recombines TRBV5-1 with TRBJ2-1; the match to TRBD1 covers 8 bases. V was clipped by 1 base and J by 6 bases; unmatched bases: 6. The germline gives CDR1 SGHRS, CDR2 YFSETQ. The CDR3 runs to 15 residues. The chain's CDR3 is CASSLTGQGGNEQFF. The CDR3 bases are TGCGCCAGCAGCTTGACCGGACAGGGAGGCAATGAGCAGTTCTTC. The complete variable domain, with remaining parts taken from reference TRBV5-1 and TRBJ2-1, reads KAGVTQTPRYLIKTRGQQVTLSCSPISGHRSVSWYQQTPGQGLQFLFEYFSETQRNKGNFPGRFSGRQFSNSRSEMNVSTLELGDSALYLCASSLTGQGGNEQFFGPGTRLTVL.

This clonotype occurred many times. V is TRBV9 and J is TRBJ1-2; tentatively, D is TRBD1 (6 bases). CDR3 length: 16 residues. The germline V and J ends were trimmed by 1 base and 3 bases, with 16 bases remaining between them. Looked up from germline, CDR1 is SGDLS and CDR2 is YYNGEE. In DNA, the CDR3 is TGTGCCAGCAGCGTAACGTCCCGAGGGGGGGACTATGGCTACACCTTC. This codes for CASSVTSRGGDYGYTF.

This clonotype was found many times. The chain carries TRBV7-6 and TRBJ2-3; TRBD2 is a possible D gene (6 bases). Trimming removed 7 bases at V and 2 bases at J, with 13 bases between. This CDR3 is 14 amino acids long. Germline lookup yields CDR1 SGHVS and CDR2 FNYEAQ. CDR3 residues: CASTLTSTTDTQYF. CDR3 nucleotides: TGTGCCAGCACCCTGACTAGTACCACAGATACGCAGTATTTT.

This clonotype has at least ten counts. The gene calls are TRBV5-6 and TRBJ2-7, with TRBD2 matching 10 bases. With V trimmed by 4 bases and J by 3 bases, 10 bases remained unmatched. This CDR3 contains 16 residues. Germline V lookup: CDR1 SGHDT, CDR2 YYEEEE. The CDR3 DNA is TGTGCCAGCAGCGCGATTGGAGTAGCGGGGGGCTACGAGCAGTACTTC. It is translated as CASSAIGVAGGYEQYF.

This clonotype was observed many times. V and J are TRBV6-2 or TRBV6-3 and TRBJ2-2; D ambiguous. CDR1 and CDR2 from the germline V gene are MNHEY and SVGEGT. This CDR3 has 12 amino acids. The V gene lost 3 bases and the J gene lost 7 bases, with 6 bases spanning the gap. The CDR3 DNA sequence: TGTGCCAGCAGTTATAGAAGCGGGGAGCTGTTTTTT. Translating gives CASSYRSGELFF.

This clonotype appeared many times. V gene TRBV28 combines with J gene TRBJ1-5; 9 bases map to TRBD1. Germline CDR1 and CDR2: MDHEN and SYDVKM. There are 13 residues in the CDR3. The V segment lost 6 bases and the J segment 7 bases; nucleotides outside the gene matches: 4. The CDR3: CASSGTGIQPQHF. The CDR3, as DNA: TGTGCCAGCAGCGGGACAGGGATCCAGCCCCAGCATTTT.

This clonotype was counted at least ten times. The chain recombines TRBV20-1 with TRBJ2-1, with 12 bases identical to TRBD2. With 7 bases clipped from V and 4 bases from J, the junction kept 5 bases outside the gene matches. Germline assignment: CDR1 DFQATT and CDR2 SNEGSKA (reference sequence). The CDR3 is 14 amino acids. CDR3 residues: CSGRLAGVYNEQFF. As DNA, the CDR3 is TGCAGTGGGCGACTAGCGGGAGTATACAATGAGCAGTTCTTC.

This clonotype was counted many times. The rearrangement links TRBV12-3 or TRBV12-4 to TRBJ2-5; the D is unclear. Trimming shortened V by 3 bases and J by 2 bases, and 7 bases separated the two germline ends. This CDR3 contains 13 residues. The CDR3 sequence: CASSFLGQETQYF. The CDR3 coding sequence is TGTGCCAGCAGTTTTTTGGGTCAAGAGACCCAGTACTTC.

CDR3 loop: CASSPDRGNTEAFF. The DNA for the CDR3 is TGTGCCAGCAGTCCGGACAGGGGGAACACTGAAGCTTTCTTT. The J gene is TRBJ1-1, the V gene TRBV27, with TRBD1 matching over 9 bases. Germline lookup yields CDR1 MNHEY and CDR2 SMNVEV (reference sequence). The CDR3 loop spans 14 amino acids. V lost 5 bases, J lost 1 base, and 2 bases stayed unmatched.